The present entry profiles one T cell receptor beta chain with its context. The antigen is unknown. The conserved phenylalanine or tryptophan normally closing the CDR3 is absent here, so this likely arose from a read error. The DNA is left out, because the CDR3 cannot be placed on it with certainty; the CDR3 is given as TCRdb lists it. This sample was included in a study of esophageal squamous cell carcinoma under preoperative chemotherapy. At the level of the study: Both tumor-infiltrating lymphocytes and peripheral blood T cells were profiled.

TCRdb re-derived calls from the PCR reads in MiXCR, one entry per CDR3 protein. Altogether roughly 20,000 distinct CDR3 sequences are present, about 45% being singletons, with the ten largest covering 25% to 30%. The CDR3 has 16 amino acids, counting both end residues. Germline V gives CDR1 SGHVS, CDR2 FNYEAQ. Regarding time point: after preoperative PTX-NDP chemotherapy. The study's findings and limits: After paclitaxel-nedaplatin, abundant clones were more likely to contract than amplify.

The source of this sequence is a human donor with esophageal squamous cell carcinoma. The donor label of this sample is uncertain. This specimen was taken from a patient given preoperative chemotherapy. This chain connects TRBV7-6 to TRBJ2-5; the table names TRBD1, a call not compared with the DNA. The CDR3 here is CASSLGSDRGGETWLS.